The 30 T cell receptor beta chains presented below share a single source sample, sequenced in a study of blood T cell repertoires in COVID-19. Libraries were prepared by immunoSEQ multiplex PCR; TCRdb keeps only in-frame clonotypes and omits some of them. The table shows just under 250,000 clones, with around 87% occurring only once. The sample taken for sequencing was peripheral blood. Receptors were obtained from a woman aged 25 to 45 who had recovered from COVID-19.

This chain uses TRBV7-9 with TRBJ1-6; 9 nucleotides match TRBD1. CDR1 and CDR2 (germline): SEHNR, FQNEAQ (reference sequence). The ends lost 5 bases at V and 5 bases at J; junction bases unmatched: 7. This CDR3 spans 16 amino acids. The CDR3 DNA reads as TGTGCCAGCAGCACGTTACAGGGGGCTGATAATTCACCCCTCCACTTT. Translation: CASSTLQGADNSPLHF.

The genes are TRBV6-5 and TRBJ2-1; TRBD2 matches 8 bases. J gave up 6 bases and V 8 bases, and 9 bases lay outside the gene matches. This CDR3 comprises 14 residues. The germline CDR1 and CDR2 sequences are MNHEY and SVGAGI. The CDR3 sequence is CASRTAGGSNEQFF. The CDR3 DNA sequence: TGTGCCAGCCGGACCGCGGGGGGCAGCAATGAGCAGTTCTTC.

This clone has just one count. The CDR3 region is CASSEARTTITDTQYF. The CDR3 region has the DNA TGTGCCAGCAGTGAAGCGCGGACGACTATCACAGATACGCAGTATTTT. V and J are TRBV6-1 and TRBJ2-3; a weak D match, TRBD2 (5 bases). V was pared by 0 bases and J by 2 bases, with 12 bases between. Germline V gives CDR1 MNHNS, CDR2 SASEGT. The CDR3 length is 16 residues.

V is TRBV2 and J is TRBJ2-7; D is unresolved. The germline CDR1 and CDR2 sequences are SNHLY and FYNNEI. The CDR3 has 14 amino acids. V was pared by 7 bases and J by 1 base, with 14 bases between. For the CDR3, the DNA is TGTGCCAGCAACAACGATCCCGATTCCTACGAGCAGTACTTC. Translating gives CASNNDPDSYEQYF.

This chain links TRBV4-2 with TRBJ1-2; no firm D call. V dropped 0 bases and J dropped 2 bases, with 10 bases sitting between them. CDR3 length: 15 residues. The germline V gene encodes CDR1 LGHNA and CDR2 YNFKEQ. CDR3 bases: TGTGCCAGCAGCCAAGATGCTAGCGTGAACTATGGCTACACCTTC. The encoded protein is CASSQDASVNYGYTF.

The chain links TRBV7-2 to TRBJ1-2, with TRBD1 as a possible D gene (5 bases). Germline V lookup: CDR1 SGHTA, CDR2 FQGNSA. This CDR3 comprises 14 residues. The V end was cut by 1 base, the J end by 4 bases, with 10 bases between. CDR3 DNA: TGTGCCAGCAGCTTAGACAGGTTGTCCTATGGCTACACCTTC. Amino acid sequence: CASSLDRLSYGYTF.

The V and J genes are TRBV19 and TRBJ1-2; 7 positions agree with TRBD1. The CDR3 is 16 residues long. The germline CDR1 and CDR2 sequences are LNHDA and SQIVND (reference sequence). The V gene end was trimmed by 3 bases and the J gene end by 4 bases; junction bases not matched to a gene: 11. The CDR3 DNA sequence: TGTGCCAGTAGTATTTTTGGGACAGTGGCTCTCTATGGCTACACCTTC. Translated: CASSIFGTVALYGYTF.

This clone showed up just once. The CDR3 spells CASSLPRDRVTGYTF. The CDR3, as DNA: TGTGCCAGCAGCCTCCCCCGGGACAGGGTGACCGGCTACACCTTC. This chain joins TRBV6-2 or TRBV6-3 and TRBJ1-2; TRBD1 matches at 9 bases. CDR1 is MNHEY and CDR2 is SVGEGT in the germline V gene. J gave up 8 bases and V 6 bases, and 13 bases lay outside the gene matches. The CDR3 loop spans 15 amino acids.

This chain uses TRBV9 with TRBJ2-1; 8 nucleotides agree with TRBD2. Germline-derived CDR1 and CDR2 are SGDLS and YYNGEE. There are 13 residues in the CDR3. V lost 3 bases and J lost 13; bases outside the gene matches: 9. The CDR3 nucleotides read TGTGCCAGCAGCGCTAACACCGGGGGGGACCAGTTCTTC. Its protein is CASSANTGGDQFF.

CDR3 in DNA: TGTGCCAGCAGCGTAGAATCCCCCCGTAGTGGCTACACCTTC. This encodes CASSVESPRSGYTF. The rearrangement links TRBV9 to TRBJ1-2; D is uncertain. The V gene lost 0 bases and the J gene lost 7 bases, with 13 bases spanning the gap. The CDR3 consists of 14 residues. Germline V CDR1 and CDR2: SGDLS, YYNGEE.

The chain combines TRBV30 with TRBJ1-4, with unresolved D. The ends were cut back, 3 bases at V and 5 bases at J, with 10 bases in the middle. From germline, CDR1 is GTSNPN and CDR2 SVGIG (reference sequence). The CDR3 covers 13 residues. The CDR3 loop reads CAWSPGTNEKLFF. The CDR3 DNA reads TGTGCCTGGAGCCCAGGAACAAATGAAAAACTGTTTTTT.

This clone has a single count. The chain has TRBV11-2 and TRBJ2-7, with D possibly matching TRBD2 (6 bases). The CDR3 runs to 14 residues. The germline V and J ends were trimmed by 1 base and 4 bases, with 11 bases remaining between them. Germline values: CDR1 SGHAT, CDR2 FQNNGV. The CDR3 loop is CASSLAGAAYEQYF. The DNA for the CDR3 is TGTGCCAGCAGCTTAGCGGGAGCGGCTTACGAGCAGTACTTC.

As DNA, the CDR3 is TGTGCCAGCAGTCTTACAGGGGTCACCTACGAGCAGTACTTC. It is translated as CASSLTGVTYEQYF. V gene TRBV27 combines with J gene TRBJ2-7; 7 positions match TRBD1. The CDR3 length is 14 residues. The V segment lost 5 bases and the J segment 2 bases; nucleotides outside the gene matches: 6. CDR1 is MNHEY and CDR2 is SMNVEV in the germline V gene (reference sequence).

V usage is TRBV14 and J usage is TRBJ1-2; a weak D match, TRBD1 (5 bases). Looked up from germline, CDR1 is SGHDN and CDR2 is FVKESK. Trimming took 5 bases from V and 7 from J, leaving 11 bases between them. The CDR3 is 12 residues long. The CDR3 here is CASSSGTLGYTF. The DNA for the CDR3 is TGTGCCAGCAGCTCGGGGACTCTTGGCTACACCTTC.

This sequence joins TRBV6-5 and TRBJ2-7; 7 bases map to TRBD1. Per germline, CDR1 MNHEY and CDR2 SVGAGI. This CDR3 is 14 amino acids long. The junction had 6 bases not matched to a gene; V was cut back by 2 bases and J by 5 bases. The CDR3: CASSYRGQINEQYF. In nucleotides, the CDR3 is TGTGCCAGCAGTTACAGGGGGCAAATAAACGAGCAGTACTTC.

This chain joins TRBV11-2 and TRBJ2-5, with 8 bases identical to TRBD2. This CDR3 region has 16 residues. V shed 0 bases and J 7 bases; nucleotides not matched to a gene: 10. Germline CDR1 reads SGHAT; CDR2 reads FQNNGV. CDR3 sequence reads: CASSLDSAGGLGTQYF. Here the CDR3 DNA reads TGTGCCAGCAGCTTAGATTCGGCGGGGGGCCTGGGGACCCAGTACTTC.

The chain is built from TRBV20-1 and TRBJ1-1; the D is unclear. Germline CDR1 DFQATT, CDR2 SNEGSKA (reference sequence). Trimming shortened V by 1 base and J by 6 bases, and 6 bases separated the two germline ends. This CDR3 spans 11 amino acids. CDR3 sequence reads: CSARVQAEAFF. In DNA form, the CDR3 reads TGCAGTGCTAGAGTTCAGGCTGAAGCTTTCTTT.

The chain employs TRBV12-3 or TRBV12-4 and TRBJ1-2, with 7 bases matching TRBD1. V lost 5 bases and J lost 5; bases outside the gene matches: 5. The CDR3 has 13 residues. The CDR3 reads CASSRQGLYGYTF. The CDR3 DNA reads as TGTGCCAGCAGTCGACAGGGTCTATATGGCTACACCTTC.

This chain links TRBV5-5 with TRBJ1-2; 7 bases map to TRBD1. CDR3 size: 16 residues. After removal of 3 bases from V and 5 bases from J, the junction contained 13 bases not matched to a gene. The germline V gene has CDR1 SGHKS and CDR2 YYEKEE (reference sequence). The CDR3 protein is CASSSEGAGALYGYTF. CDR3 nucleotides: TGTGCCAGCAGCTCGGAGGGGGCAGGGGCATTATATGGCTACACCTTC.

The chain joins TRBV2 to TRBJ1-2; 9 bases are shared with TRBD1. The J segment lost 6 bases and the V segment lost 7 bases, leaving 6 bases of the junction unmatched. The CDR3 is 13 residues long. Germline assignment: CDR1 SNHLY and CDR2 FYNNEI. CDR3 in DNA: TGTGCCAGCACCCGTCGGACAGGGGATGGCTACACCTTC. Its protein is CASTRRTGDGYTF.

This clone was recorded once. This chain connects TRBV7-2 to TRBJ2-5, with TRBD1 matching over 7 bases. The germline CDR1 and CDR2 sequences are SGHTA and FQGNSA. This CDR3 region has 15 residues. Trimming took 4 bases from V and 1 from J; bases not matched to a gene: 6. CDR3 protein: CASSSSTGAQETQYF. CDR3 nucleotides: TGTGCCAGCAGCTCATCCACAGGGGCCCAAGAGACCCAGTACTTC.

The chain has TRBV7-2 and TRBJ2-1; D ambiguous. Germline CDR1 reads SGHTA; CDR2 reads FQGNSA. The CDR3 loop spans 16 amino acids. With 5 bases removed from V and 2 bases from J, the gap between germline ends came to 16 bases. The CDR3 bases are TGTGCCAGCAGCCCACCCTCGATGGGCCCCTACAATGAGCAGTTCTTC. This translates into CASSPPSMGPYNEQFF.

The chain carries TRBV11-2 and TRBJ1-5; the match to TRBD1 covers 7 bases. J lost 6 bases, V lost 0 bases, and 5 bases had no gene match. CDR3 length equals 15 residues. Germline lookup yields CDR1 SGHAT and CDR2 FQNNGV. The DNA for the CDR3 is TGTGCCAGCAGCTTAGATCCAGGGGGTACTCAGCCCCAGCATTTT. Encoded protein: CASSLDPGGTQPQHF.

The chain links TRBV3-1 (or the pseudogene TRBV3-2) to TRBJ2-2, with unresolved D. Trimming pared 3 bases from V and 7 bases from J, leaving 18 bases between. Germline CDR1 is LGHDT and CDR2 is YNNKEL (reference sequence). The length of the CDR3 is 16 residues. The CDR3 sequence: CASSHLSSQVFGELFF. The CDR3 nucleotides read TGTGCCAGCAGCCACCTAAGTTCCCAGGTCTTCGGGGAGCTGTTTTTT.

The chain joins TRBV5-1 to TRBJ2-2; D gene unclear. V lost 1 base and J 7 bases, leaving 5 bases between the germline ends. The germline V gene encodes CDR1 SGHRS and CDR2 YFSETQ. The CDR3 is 12 amino acids. CDR3 DNA sequence: TGCGCCAGCAGCTTGCTAGGCGGGGAGCTGTTTTTT. Protein: CASSLLGGELFF.

The V call is TRBV19, the J call TRBJ2-7; 11 nucleotides match TRBD2. The CDR3 length is 15 residues. Germline CDR1 is LNHDA and CDR2 is SQIVND (reference sequence). V lost 3 bases and J lost 3; bases outside the gene matches: 4. CDR3 sequence (DNA): TGTGCCAGTAGTATTGGCGGGACTAGCGGCTACGAGCAGTACTTC. It translates to CASSIGGTSGYEQYF.

The CDR3 nucleotides read TGTGCCAGCAGCTCACAGGTTAACTCCTACGAGCAGTACTTC. This encodes CASSSQVNSYEQYF. The rearrangement joins TRBV11-2 to TRBJ2-7, with D perhaps TRBD1 (5 bases). The CDR3 totals 14 residues. Trimming took off 4 bases at V and 0 bases at J, with 10 bases between the two ends. Germline V gene lookup returns CDR1 SGHAT and CDR2 FQNNGV.

The V call is TRBV2, the J call TRBJ1-1, with a weak D call TRBD1 (6 bases). Trimming stripped 7 bases from V and 0 bases from J, with 12 bases between. The CDR3 totals 14 residues. Germline V lookup: CDR1 SNHLY, CDR2 FYNNEI. CDR3 in amino acids: CASMRGTMNTEAFF. DNA for the CDR3: TGTGCCAGCATGCGGGGGACAATGAACACTGAAGCTTTCTTT. Based on the CDR3 plus reference TRBV2 and TRBJ1-1, the full variable domain is EPEVTQTPSHQVTQMGQEVILRCVPISNHLYFYWYRQILGQKVEFLVSFYNNEISEKSEIFDDQFSVERPDGSNFTLKIRSTKLEDSAMYFCASMRGTMNTEAFFGQGTRLTVV.

The V and J genes are TRBV27 and TRBJ1-6; TRBD1 agrees at 11 bases. The CDR3 covers 17 residues. Germline V gene data show CDR1 as MNHEY and CDR2 as SMNVEV (reference sequence). After removal of 6 bases from V and 6 bases from J, the junction contained 10 bases not matched to a gene. The CDR3 region is CASSDIMGTGGNSPLHF. DNA for the CDR3: TGTGCCAGCAGCGATATAATGGGGACAGGGGGTAATTCACCCCTCCACTTT.

This chain uses TRBV13 with TRBJ2-7; unclear D gene. The CDR3 is 14 residues long. Germline loops: CDR1 PRHDT, CDR2 FYEKMQ (reference sequence). V gave up 1 base and J gave up 0 bases, with 7 bases separating them. The CDR3 sequence: CASSLELSSYEQYF. The CDR3 nucleotides are TGTGCCAGCAGCTTAGAGCTCTCCTCCTACGAGCAGTACTTC.